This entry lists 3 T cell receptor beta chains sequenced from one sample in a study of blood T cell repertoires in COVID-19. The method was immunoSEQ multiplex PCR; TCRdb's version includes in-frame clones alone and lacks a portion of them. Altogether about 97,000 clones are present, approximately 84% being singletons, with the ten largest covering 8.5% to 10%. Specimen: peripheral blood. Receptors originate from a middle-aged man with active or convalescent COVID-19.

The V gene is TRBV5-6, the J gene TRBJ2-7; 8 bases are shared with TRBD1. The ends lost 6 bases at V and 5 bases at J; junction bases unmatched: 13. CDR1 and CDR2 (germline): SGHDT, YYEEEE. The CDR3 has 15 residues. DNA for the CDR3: TGTGCCAGCACCCGGCGTCGGACAGGGTGGGACGAGCAGTACTTC. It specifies CASTRRRTGWDEQYF.

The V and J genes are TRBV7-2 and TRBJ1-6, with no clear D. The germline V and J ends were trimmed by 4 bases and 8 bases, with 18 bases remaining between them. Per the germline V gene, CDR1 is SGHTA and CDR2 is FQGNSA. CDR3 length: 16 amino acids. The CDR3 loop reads CASSSQLFPRDSPLHF. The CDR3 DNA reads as TGTGCCAGCAGCTCACAATTATTCCCCCGGGATTCACCCCTCCACTTT.

CDR3 bases: TGTGCCAGCAGCGAAGACAGGGTAACTAATGAAAAACTGTTTTTT. Translation gives CASSEDRVTNEKLFF. The chain carries TRBV5-4 and TRBJ1-4, with TRBD1 matching over 7 bases. Germline CDR1 is SGHNT and CDR2 is YYREEE (reference sequence). The J segment lost 1 base and the V segment lost 4 bases, leaving 4 bases of the junction unmatched. This CDR3 comprises 15 residues.